The 27 T cell receptor beta chains reported below all come from one sample, sequenced in a study of blood T cells in healthy people across ages. Next came a second PCR, run for roughly 6 to 11 cycles, which used a sample-barcoded 5' primer along with a J-beta primer mix. TCRdb recomputed calls from the 5' RACE reads with MiXCR, one row per CDR3 protein. This repertoire shows more than 1.4 million distinct CDR3 sequences, 42% found once; its top ten account for roughly 7.9%. The sequencing input was blood. The receptors were sampled from a woman aged 18-29 years in good health.

The chain recombines TRBV7-2 with TRBJ2-5, with D possibly matching TRBD2 (6 bases). V lost 4 bases, J lost 11 bases, and 38 bases lay in between. This CDR3 contains 20 residues. CDR1 is SGHTA and CDR2 is FQGNSA in the germline V gene. CDR3 in amino acids: CASSSLWSDTVGLAVDEQYF. In DNA, the CDR3 is TGTGCCAGCAGCTCTTTGTGGTCTGACACCGTGGGACTTGCTGTCGATGAGCAGTACTTC.

The chain has TRBV13 and TRBJ2-7, with D hard to call. The CDR3 extends over 13 amino acids. The ends were cut back, 5 bases at V and 3 bases at J, with 11 bases in the middle. CDR1 and CDR2 (germline): PRHDT, FYEKMQ (reference sequence). The CDR3 nucleotides read TGTGCCAGCAGCACTGGACGGGTCTACGAGCAGTACTTC. It specifies CASSTGRVYEQYF.

V gene TRBV20-1 combines with J gene TRBJ2-1; TRBD2 matches 8 bases. CDR1 and CDR2 (germline): DFQATT, SNEGSKA (reference sequence). Trimming removed 4 bases from V and 4 bases from J; junction bases left unmatched: 12. The CDR3 sequence is 16 residues long. CDR3 nucleotide sequence: TGCAGTGCTACCCGGGGGGGCGGCGGGACTTACAATGAGCAGTTCTTC. Translated: CSATRGGGGTYNEQFF.

The chain links TRBV24-1 to TRBJ2-1; D gene unclear. The ends were cut back, 0 bases at V and 5 bases at J, with 13 bases in the middle. Germline V gives CDR1 KGHDR, CDR2 SFDVKD. This CDR3 contains 16 residues. CDR3 in amino acids: CATSDLLSDLNNEQFF. As DNA, the CDR3 is TGTGCCACCAGTGATTTGTTAAGCGACCTGAACAATGAGCAGTTCTTC.

This chain connects TRBV7-8 to TRBJ1-5, with D perhaps matching TRBD1 (5 bases). Trimming took 5 bases from V and 6 from J, leaving 17 bases between them. In germline, CDR1 is SGHVS, CDR2 FQNEAQ. This CDR3 is built from 15 residues. The CDR3: CASSPLREPSQPQHF. CDR3 in DNA: TGTGCCAGCAGCCCCCTCAGGGAGCCAAGTCAGCCCCAGCATTTT. The whole variable domain, remainder taken from reference TRBV7-8 and TRBJ1-5, is GAGVSQSPRYKVAKRGQDVALRCDPISGHVSLFWYQQALGQGPEFLTYFQNEAQLDKSGLPSDRFFAERPEGSVSTLKIQRTQQEDSAVYLCASSPLREPSQPQHFGDGTRLSIL.

The table lists this clonotype with a few counts. The chain recombines TRBV6-2 or TRBV6-3 with TRBJ2-7; D might be TRBD1 or TRBD2, each matching 5 bases. Germline CDR1 MNHEY, CDR2 SVGEGT. Trimming took off 6 bases at V and 5 bases at J, with 17 bases between the two ends. The CDR3 sequence is 14 residues long. Written as DNA, the CDR3 is TGTGCCAGCAGGCCCGGGACCTACTTGAACGAGCAGTACTTC. This sequence encodes CASRPGTYLNEQYF.

The chain links TRBV3-1 to TRBJ2-5; 8 nucleotides agree with TRBD2. The CDR3 contains 14 residues. Trimming removed 2 bases from V and 4 bases from J; junction bases left unmatched: 3. Germline CDR1 LGHDT, CDR2 YNNKEL (reference sequence). CDR3 nucleotide sequence: TGTGCCAGCAGCCAACCCAGCGGGGGAGAGACCCAGTACTTC. It translates to CASSQPSGGETQYF.

The chain recombines TRBV9 with TRBJ2-4, with 10 bases fitting TRBD1. The V and J ends lost 0 bases and 1 base, in that order; junction bases with no gene match: 1. CDR3 length: 16 residues. From germline, CDR1 is SGDLS and CDR2 YYNGEE. The CDR3 DNA follows: TGTGCCAGCAGCGTAGAGGGACAGGGGGCCAAAAACATTCAGTACTTC. Translating gives CASSVEGQGAKNIQYF.

This clonotype was counted many times. The chain links TRBV6-5 to TRBJ1-2; no firm D call. Germline CDR1 reads MNHEY; CDR2 reads SVGAGI. The CDR3 has 14 amino acids. Trimming stripped 5 bases from V and 5 bases from J, with 15 bases between. The CDR3 sequence: CASSPRSDGYGYTF. The DNA of the CDR3 is TGTGCCAGCAGTCCCCGGTCAGACGGGTATGGCTACACCTTC.

This chain joins TRBV29-1 and TRBJ1-5; maybe TRBD1 (5 bases). The CDR3 runs to 13 residues. Germline values: CDR1 SQVTM, CDR2 ANQGSEA. With 4 bases removed from V and 5 bases from J, the gap between germline ends came to 12 bases. CDR3 sequence (DNA): TGCAGCGTTGTTGGGGGGGAGCATCAGCCCCAGCATTTT. This codes for CSVVGGEHQPQHF.

CDR3 loop: CASSWGHGRGTYEQYF. CDR3 DNA sequence: TGTGCCAGCAGTTGGGGGCACGGCAGGGGAACCTACGAGCAGTACTTC. The chain employs TRBV5-5 and TRBJ2-7; possibly TRBD1 for D (6 bases). Germline values: CDR1 SGHKS, CDR2 YYEKEE (reference sequence). Trimming took off 5 bases at V and 2 bases at J, with 20 bases between the two ends. CDR3 length: 16 amino acids.

This clonotype was observed a few times. The chain links TRBV14 to TRBJ2-3; D is unclear. Germline values: CDR1 SGHDN, CDR2 FVKESK. V dropped 3 bases and J dropped 3 bases, with 7 bases sitting between them. CDR3 length equals 13 residues. CDR3 DNA: TGTGCCAGCAGCCACTTGGGGACAGATACGCAGTATTTT. Translation gives CASSHLGTDTQYF.

The rearrangement uses TRBV20-1 and TRBJ2-1, with 7 nucleotides matching TRBD1. The CDR3 is made up of 14 amino acids. Germline V gene sequence: CDR1 DFQATT, CDR2 SNEGSKA (reference sequence). Written as DNA, the CDR3 is TGCAGCGCGTCCGGGACAGTGAACTACAATGAGCAGTTCTTC. Translation: CSASGTVNYNEQFF.

The chain is built from TRBV2 and TRBJ2-7, with TRBD1 as a possible D gene (5 bases). Germline assignment: CDR1 SNHLY and CDR2 FYNNEI. The CDR3 spans 14 residues. Trimming removed 7 bases from V and 0 bases from J, with 13 bases in between. The DNA for the CDR3 is TGTGCCAGCAACATCGACAGAAACTCCTACGAGCAGTACTTC. Translated, it gives CASNIDRNSYEQYF.

This clonotype occurred many times. The CDR3 loop reads CASSPSGTYNEQFF. DNA of the CDR3: TGTGCCAGCAGTCCTAGCGGGACCTACAATGAGCAGTTCTTC. V and J are TRBV7-3 and TRBJ2-1, with 9 bases aligning to TRBD2. The V and J ends lost 6 bases and 2 bases, in that order; junction bases with no gene match: 2. The CDR3 extends over 14 amino acids. CDR1 and CDR2 from the germline V gene are SGHTA and FQGTGA. Looking up the rest from reference TRBV7-3 and TRBJ2-1 gives the full variable domain: GAGVSQTPSNKVTEKGKYVELRCDPISGHTALYWYRQSLGQGPEFLIYFQGTGAADDSGLPNDRFFAVRPEGSVSTLKIQRTERGDSAVYLCASSPSGTYNEQFFGPGTRLTVL.

The chain recombines TRBV9 with TRBJ1-1; 7 nucleotides agree with TRBD1. In germline, CDR1 is SGDLS, CDR2 YYNGEE. The CDR3 is 15 residues long. Trimming took 4 bases from V and 5 from J; bases not matched to a gene: 11. CDR3 loop: CASSLQTGVGTEAFF. For the CDR3, the DNA is TGTGCCAGCAGCCTCCAAACAGGGGTCGGGACTGAAGCTTTCTTT. Full variable domain (outside the CDR3, taken from reference TRBV9 and TRBJ1-1): DSGVTQTPKHLITATGQRVTLRCSPRSGDLSVYWYQQSLDQGLQFLIQYYNGEERAKGNILERFSAQQFPDLHSELNLSSLELGDSALYFCASSLQTGVGTEAFFGQGTRLTVV.

This clonotype was seen a few times. The chain uses TRBV20-1 and TRBJ1-5, with D tentatively TRBD1 (5 bases). Germline-derived CDR1 and CDR2 are DFQATT and SNEGSKA (reference sequence). This CDR3 has 14 amino acids. Trimming left V 7 bases short and J 3 bases short, with 16 bases between. CDR3 sequence reads: CSVPEDGHNQPQHF. DNA for the CDR3: TGCAGTGTCCCGGAGGACGGACACAATCAGCCCCAGCATTTT.

V and J are TRBV6-5 and TRBJ1-1; D may be TRBD1 (5 bases). The germline CDR1 and CDR2 sequences are MNHEY and SVGAGI. The CDR3 is 13 residues long. V was pared by 10 bases and J by 2 bases, with 14 bases between. CDR3 sequence reads: CATQLGGNTEAFF. In DNA, the CDR3 is TGTGCCACCCAACTCGGGGGTAACACTGAAGCTTTCTTT.

This clonotype was recorded a few times. The chain couples TRBV13 to TRBJ1-1, with unresolved D. CDR1 PRHDT and CDR2 FYEKMQ come from the germline V gene (reference sequence). V gave up 5 bases and J gave up 7 bases, with 14 bases separating them. The CDR3 covers 13 residues. For the CDR3, the DNA is TGTGCCAGCAGCCCAGACGGCCCAGATGAAGCTTTCTTT. It specifies CASSPDGPDEAFF. Complete variable domain (other parts from reference TRBV13 and TRBJ1-1): AAGVIQSPRHLIKEKRETATLKCYPIPRHDTVYWYQQGPGQDPQFLISFYEKMQSDKGSIPDRFSAQQFSDYHSELNMSSLELGDSALYFCASSPDGPDEAFFGQGTRLTVV.

This chain joins TRBV7-6 and TRBJ2-7; 9 bases agree with TRBD1. The CDR3 sequence is 16 residues long. Per germline, CDR1 SGHVS and CDR2 FNYEAQ. The ends lost 4 bases at V and 2 bases at J; junction bases unmatched: 9. The CDR3 bases are TGTGCCAGCAGCTACGAACCGGGACAGGGTGCCTACGAGCAGTACTTC. This gives the protein CASSYEPGQGAYEQYF.

The rearrangement uses TRBV2 and TRBJ1-1; the D gene is possibly TRBD1 (5 bases). The V and J ends lost 7 bases and 5 bases respectively, with 11 bases between them. CDR1 and CDR2 (germline): SNHLY, FYNNEI. The CDR3 extends over 12 amino acids. CDR3 bases: TGTGCCAGCATGCTAGGGACTACTGAAGCTTTCTTT. Translated: CASMLGTTEAFF.

J is TRBJ2-1 and V is TRBV13, with D maybe TRBD2 (5 bases). Trimming shortened V by 5 bases and J by 9 bases, and 23 bases separated the two germline ends. Germline lookup yields CDR1 PRHDT and CDR2 FYEKMQ (reference sequence). This CDR3 has 16 amino acids. The CDR3 sequence is CASSLGGSAILGEQFF. CDR3 nucleotide sequence: TGTGCCAGCAGCCTGGGTGGGAGCGCGATCCTGGGTGAGCAGTTCTTC.

Here the CDR3 DNA reads TGCAGTGCTAGAGATCTTGGGGGAGCTGTGTCCTACGAGCAGTACTTC. Protein: CSARDLGGAVSYEQYF. The chain recombines TRBV20-1 with TRBJ2-7; D tentatively fits TRBD1 or TRBD2 (5 bases each). Trimming shortened V by 0 bases and J by 1 base, and 16 bases separated the two germline ends. Germline V gene data show CDR1 as DFQATT and CDR2 as SNEGSKA (reference sequence). CDR3 length: 16 amino acids.

This clonotype has only a few counts. V gene TRBV27 combines with J gene TRBJ1-2; D might be TRBD1 (5 bases). From germline, CDR1 is MNHEY and CDR2 SMNVEV (reference sequence). Trimming took off 6 bases at V and 5 bases at J, with 19 bases between the two ends. This CDR3 is 15 amino acids long. The CDR3: CASSFRGPATYGYTF. CDR3 bases: TGTGCCAGCAGCTTTCGGGGCCCAGCTACATATGGCTACACCTTC.

This clonotype showed up many times. The chain combines TRBV10-3 with TRBJ2-3, with no clear D. Germline V lookup: CDR1 ENHRY, CDR2 SYGVKD. The CDR3 has 13 amino acids. V lost 2 bases to trimming and J lost 6 bases, with 9 bases between them. CDR3: CAISEGSPDTQYF. The CDR3 DNA sequence: TGTGCCATCAGTGAGGGCAGCCCGGATACGCAGTATTTT.

The chain couples TRBV10-2 to TRBJ2-7, with D possibly TRBD1 on 5 matching bases. Trimming cost V 6 bases and J 2 bases, with 8 bases left between them. This CDR3 contains 12 residues. Germline V lookup: CDR1 WSHSY, CDR2 SAAADI. DNA of the CDR3: TGCGCCAGCAGAATACAGGCCTACGAGCAGTACTTC. This gives the protein CASRIQAYEQYF.

For this clonotype: Compared with germline, one end of the junction differs, possibly owing to a read error. The genes are TRBV10-3 and TRBJ2-3; D not resolved. Per the germline V gene, CDR1 is ENHRY and CDR2 is SYGVKD. The CDR3 is 14 amino acids. CDR3 sequence: CAISESLPSNTQYF. CDR3 coding DNA: TGTGCCATCAGTGAGTCCCTCCCCTCGAATACCCAGTATTTT.